Many counts were recorded for the clone carrying this T cell receptor beta chain. It was from about 10 ml of fresh peripheral blood that the PBMCs came. The data were taken from a study of Graves' ophthalmopathy and Graves' hyperthyroidism. For repertoire sequencing, the TCR beta CDR3 regions were amplified from RNA transcripts. RT-PCR was first run with HTBI primers, then multiplex PCR in a second round. TCRdb recomputed calls from the multiplex PCR reads with MiXCR, one row per CDR3 protein. The profile shows roughly 400,000 distinct CDR3 sequences, around 19% of them singletons. The CDR3 consists of 15 residues. Trimming removed 0 bases at V and 5 bases at J, with 13 bases between. CDR1 and CDR2 (germline): MNHEY, SVGAGI.

The receptor comes from a woman aged 18-30 years with Graves' ophthalmopathy. The chain recombines TRBV6-5 with TRBJ1-1; tentative D call: TRBD1 (6 bases). The sequenced sample was peripheral blood. CDR3 DNA sequence: TGTGCCAGCAGTTACTCACAGGGTATGGGAACTGAAGCTTTCTTT. Its translation: CASSYSQGMGTEAFF.